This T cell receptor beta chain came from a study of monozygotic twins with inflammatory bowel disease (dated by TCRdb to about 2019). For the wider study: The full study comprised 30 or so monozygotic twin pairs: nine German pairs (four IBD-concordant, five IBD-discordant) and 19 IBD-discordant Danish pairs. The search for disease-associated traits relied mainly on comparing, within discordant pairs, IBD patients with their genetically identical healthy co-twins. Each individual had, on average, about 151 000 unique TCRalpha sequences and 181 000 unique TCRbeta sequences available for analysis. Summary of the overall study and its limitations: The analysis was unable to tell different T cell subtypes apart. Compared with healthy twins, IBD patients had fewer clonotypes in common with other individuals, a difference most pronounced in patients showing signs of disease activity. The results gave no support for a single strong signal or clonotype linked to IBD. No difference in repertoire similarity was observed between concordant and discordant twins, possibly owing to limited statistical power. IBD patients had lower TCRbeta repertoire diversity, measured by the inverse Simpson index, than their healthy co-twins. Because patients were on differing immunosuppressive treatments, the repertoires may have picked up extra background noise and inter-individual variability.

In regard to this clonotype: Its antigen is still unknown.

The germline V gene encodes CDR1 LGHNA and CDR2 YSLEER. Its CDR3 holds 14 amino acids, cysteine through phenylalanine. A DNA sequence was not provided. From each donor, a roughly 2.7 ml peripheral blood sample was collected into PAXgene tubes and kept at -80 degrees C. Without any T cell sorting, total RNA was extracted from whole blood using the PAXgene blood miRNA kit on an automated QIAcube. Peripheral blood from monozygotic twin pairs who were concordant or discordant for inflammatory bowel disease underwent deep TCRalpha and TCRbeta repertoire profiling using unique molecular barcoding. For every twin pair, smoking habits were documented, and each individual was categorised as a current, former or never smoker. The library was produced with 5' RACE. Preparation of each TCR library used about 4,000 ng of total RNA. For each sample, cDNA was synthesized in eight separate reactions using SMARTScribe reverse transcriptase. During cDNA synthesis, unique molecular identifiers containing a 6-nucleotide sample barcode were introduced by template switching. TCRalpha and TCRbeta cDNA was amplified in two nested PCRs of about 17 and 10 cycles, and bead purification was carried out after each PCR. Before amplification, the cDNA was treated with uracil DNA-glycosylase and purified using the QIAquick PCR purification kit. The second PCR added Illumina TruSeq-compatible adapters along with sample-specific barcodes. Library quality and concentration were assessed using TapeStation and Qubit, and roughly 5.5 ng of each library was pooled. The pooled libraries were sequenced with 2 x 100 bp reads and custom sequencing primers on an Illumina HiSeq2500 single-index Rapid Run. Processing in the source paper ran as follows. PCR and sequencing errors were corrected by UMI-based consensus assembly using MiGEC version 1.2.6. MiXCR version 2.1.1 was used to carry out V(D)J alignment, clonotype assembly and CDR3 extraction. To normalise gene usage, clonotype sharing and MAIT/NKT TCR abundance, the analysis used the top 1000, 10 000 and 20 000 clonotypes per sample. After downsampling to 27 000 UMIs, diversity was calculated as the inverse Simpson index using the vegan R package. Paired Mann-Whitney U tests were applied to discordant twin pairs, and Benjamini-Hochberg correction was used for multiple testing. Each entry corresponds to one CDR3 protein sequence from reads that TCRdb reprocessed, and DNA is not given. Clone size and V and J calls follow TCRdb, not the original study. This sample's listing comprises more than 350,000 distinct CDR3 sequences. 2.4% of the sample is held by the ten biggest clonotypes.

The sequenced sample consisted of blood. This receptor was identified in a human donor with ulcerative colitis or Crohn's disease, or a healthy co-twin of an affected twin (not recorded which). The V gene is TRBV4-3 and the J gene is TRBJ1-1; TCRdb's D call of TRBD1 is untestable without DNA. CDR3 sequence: CASSPDRPGTEAFF.